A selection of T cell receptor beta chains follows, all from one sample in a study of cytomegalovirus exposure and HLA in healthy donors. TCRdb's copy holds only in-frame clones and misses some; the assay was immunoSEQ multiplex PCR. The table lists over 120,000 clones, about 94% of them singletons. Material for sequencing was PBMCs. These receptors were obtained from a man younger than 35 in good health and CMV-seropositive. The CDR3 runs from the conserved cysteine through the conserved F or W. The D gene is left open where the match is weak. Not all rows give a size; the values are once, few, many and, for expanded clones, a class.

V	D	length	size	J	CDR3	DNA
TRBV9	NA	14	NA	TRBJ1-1	CASSVAHGNTEAFF	TGTGCCAGCAGCGTAGCTCACGGTAACACTGAAGCTTTCTTT
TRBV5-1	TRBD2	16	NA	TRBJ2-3	CASSPLAGQYTDTQYF	TGCGCCAGCAGCCCGTTAGCGGGCCAGTACACAGATACGCAGTATTTT
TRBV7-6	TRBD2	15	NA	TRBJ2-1	CASSLTGLGNNEQFF	TGTGCCAGCAGCTTAACGGGACTAGGGAACAATGAGCAGTTCTTC
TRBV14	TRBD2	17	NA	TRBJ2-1	CASSQDRGTSGHNEQFF	TGTGCCAGCAGCCAAGATCGCGGGACTAGCGGCCACAATGAGCAGTTCTTC
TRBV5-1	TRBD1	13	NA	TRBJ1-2	CASSLGQGIGYTF	TGCGCCAGCAGCTTGGGACAGGGGATTGGCTACACCTTC
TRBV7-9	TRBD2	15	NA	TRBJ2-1	CASSRAGGAYNEQFF	TGTGCCAGCAGCCGAGCGGGAGGCGCCTACAATGAGCAGTTCTTC
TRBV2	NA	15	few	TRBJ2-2	CASSEREPGAGELFF	TGTGCCAGCAGTGAACGGGAACCGGGAGCCGGGGAGCTGTTTTTT
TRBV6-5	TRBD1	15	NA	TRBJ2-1	CASSSVDRGTDEQFF	TGTGCCAGCAGTTCCGTGGACAGGGGAACAGATGAGCAGTTCTTC
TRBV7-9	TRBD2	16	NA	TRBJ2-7	CASSLFPGGGPYEQYF	TGTGCCAGCAGCTTATTTCCGGGAGGGGGTCCCTACGAGCAGTACTTC
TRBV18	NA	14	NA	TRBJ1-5	CASSPGASNQPQHF	TGTGCCAGCTCACCAGGAGCTAGCAATCAGCCCCAGCATTTT
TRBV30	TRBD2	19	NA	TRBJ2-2	CAWSPPLLARVPDTGELFF	TGTGCCTGGAGCCCCCCCTTACTAGCGAGAGTCCCTGACACCGGGGAGCTGTTTTTT
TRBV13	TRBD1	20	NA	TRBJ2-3	CASSLGLMQGTGTNTDTQYF	TGTGCCAGCAGCTTAGGCCTAATGCAGGGGACAGGGACTAACACAGATACGCAGTATTTT
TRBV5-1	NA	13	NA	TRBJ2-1	CASSFYGRDEQFF	TGCGCCAGCAGCTTCTATGGGCGGGATGAGCAGTTCTTC
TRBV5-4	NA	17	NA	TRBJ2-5	CASSSGPRFGVQETQYF	TGTGCCAGCAGTTCCGGCCCTCGATTCGGGGTACAAGAGACCCAGTACTTC
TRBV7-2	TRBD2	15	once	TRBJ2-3	CASSPAGVVTDTQYF	TGTGCCAGCAGCCCCGCGGGAGTAGTAACAGATACGCAGTATTTT
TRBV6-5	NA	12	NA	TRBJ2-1	CASSYSGNEQFF	TGTGCCAGCAGTTACTCCGGTAATGAGCAGTTCTTC
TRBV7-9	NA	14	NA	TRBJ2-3	CASSLGGITDTQYF	TGTGCCAGCAGCTTAGGCGGGATCACAGATACGCAGTATTTT
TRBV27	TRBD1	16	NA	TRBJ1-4	CASSSYGTGDFEKLFF	TGTGCCAGCAGTTCTTATGGGACAGGGGATTTTGAAAAACTGTTTTTT
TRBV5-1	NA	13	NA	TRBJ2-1	CASSLASYNEQFF	TGCGCCAGCAGCTTGGCCAGCTACAATGAGCAGTTCTTC
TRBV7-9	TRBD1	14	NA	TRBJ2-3	CVSSSGGWTDTQYF	TGTGTCAGCAGCTCAGGGGGCTGGACAGATACGCAGTATTTT
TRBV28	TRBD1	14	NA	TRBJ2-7	CASSLLDRGYEQYF	TGTGCCAGCAGTTTACTGGACAGGGGTTACGAGCAGTACTTC
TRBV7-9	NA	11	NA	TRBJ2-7	CASSPAYEQYF	TGTGCCAGCAGCCCAGCCTACGAGCAGTACTTC
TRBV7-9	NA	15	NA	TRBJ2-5	CASSFSSTEQETQYF	TGTGCCAGCAGCTTTTCTTCCACAGAACAAGAGACCCAGTACTTC
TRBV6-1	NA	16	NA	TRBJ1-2	CASSEKERGPLGGYTF	TGTGCCAGCAGTGAAAAGGAGCGGGGACCCTTAGGTGGCTACACCTTC
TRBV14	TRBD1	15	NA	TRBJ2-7	CASSPGTGGSHEQYF	TGTGCCAGCAGCCCAGGGACAGGGGGCTCCCACGAGCAGTACTTC
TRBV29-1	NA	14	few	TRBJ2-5	CSLTRPSAQETQYF	TGCAGCTTGACCCGGCCTAGCGCCCAAGAGACCCAGTACTTC
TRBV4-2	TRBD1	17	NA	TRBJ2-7	CASSRDEQGQLFYEQYF	TGTGCCAGCAGCCGCGACGAACAGGGGCAGTTATTCTACGAGCAGTACTTC
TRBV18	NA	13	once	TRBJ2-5	CASSPATSETQYF	TGTGCCAGCTCACCAGCCACTTCAGAGACCCAGTACTTC
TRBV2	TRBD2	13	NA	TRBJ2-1	CAGSGSSYNEQFF	TGTGCCGGGAGCGGGAGCTCCTACAATGAGCAGTTCTTC
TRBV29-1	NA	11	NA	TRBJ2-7	CSAGLGTQQYF	TGCAGCGCCGGACTGGGGACACAGCAGTACTTC
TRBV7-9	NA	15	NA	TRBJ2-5	CASSFGTGELETQYF	TGTGCCAGCAGCTTCGGGACGGGAGAACTGGAGACCCAGTACTTC
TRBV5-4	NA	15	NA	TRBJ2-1	CASSLGLGRNNEQFF	TGTGCCAGCAGCTTGGGACTAGGGAGGAACAATGAGCAGTTCTTC
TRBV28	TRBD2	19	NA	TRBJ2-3	CASSSTLAGGPPYTDTQYF	TGTGCCAGCAGTTCCACTCTAGCGGGAGGGCCCCCTTACACAGATACGCAGTATTTT
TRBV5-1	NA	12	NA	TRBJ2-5	CASSLVRETQYF	TGCGCCAGCAGCTTGGTGAGGGAGACCCAGTACTTC
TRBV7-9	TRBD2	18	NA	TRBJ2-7	CASSFRVDGSGIFGEQYF	TGTGCCAGCAGCTTCAGGGTCGATGGGAGCGGGATTTTTGGTGAGCAGTACTTC
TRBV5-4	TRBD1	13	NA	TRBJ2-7	CASSAGQDYEQYF	TGTGCCAGCAGCGCGGGACAGGACTACGAGCAGTACTTC
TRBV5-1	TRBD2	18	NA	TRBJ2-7	CASSPRGASGISSYEQYF	TGCGCCAGCAGTCCAAGGGGGGCTAGCGGGATTAGCTCCTACGAGCAGTACTTC
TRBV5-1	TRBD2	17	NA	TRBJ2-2	CASSLGLAGEDTGELFF	TGCGCCAGCAGCTTGGGACTAGCGGGAGAGGACACCGGGGAGCTGTTTTTT
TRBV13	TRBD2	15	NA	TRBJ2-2	CASSLGLADTGELFF	TGTGCCAGCAGCCTCGGACTAGCGGACACCGGGGAGCTGTTTTTT
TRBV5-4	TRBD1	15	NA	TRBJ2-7	CASSSGRDRGDEQYF	TGTGCCAGCAGCTCCGGACGGGACAGGGGGGACGAGCAGTACTTC
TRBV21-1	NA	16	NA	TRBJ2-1	CASSKGVRGLYNEQFF	TGTGCCAGCAGCAAAGGGGTGCGGGGGTTATACAATGAGCAGTTCTTC
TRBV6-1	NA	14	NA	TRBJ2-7	CASSEDASAYEQYF	TGTGCCAGCAGTGAAGACGCTAGCGCCTACGAGCAGTACTTC